This entry lists 32 T cell receptor beta chains sequenced from one sample in a study of regulatory T cells in long-lasting Graves disease. CDR3 regions were amplified by Arm-PCR using iRepertoire HTBI primers to build TCR beta libraries. A single record per CDR3 protein comes from TCRdb applying MiXCR to the multiplex PCR reads. The sample includes 450,000 or so distinct CDR3 sequences, 22% of them seen just once. The time point: persistent/refractory GD, antithyroid drugs over 5 years with positive TRAb. PBMC RNA served as the TCR library source. Sequenced material: peripheral blood mononuclear cells (PBMCs), taken when the disease was refractory, from a patient treated with antithyroid drugs. Receptor source: a female donor with Graves disease.

This clonotype has at least ten counts. This chain uses TRBV7-2 with TRBJ2-7; 11 bases are a match to TRBD2. This CDR3 is 14 amino acids long. Germline V gene lookup returns CDR1 SGHTA and CDR2 FQGNSA. The junction had 2 bases not matched to a gene; V was cut back by 4 bases and J by 3 bases. The CDR3 region is CASSYTSGSYEQYF. The CDR3 DNA follows: TGTGCCAGCAGCTACACTAGCGGGAGCTACGAGCAGTACTTC.

In DNA form, the CDR3 reads TGTGCCAGCAGTTTAAACGTTTACACCGGGGAGCTGTTTTTT. It yields the protein CASSLNVYTGELFF. The rearrangement uses TRBV28 and TRBJ2-2; D uncertain. Germline assignment: CDR1 MDHEN and CDR2 SYDVKM. Trimming took off 2 bases at V and 3 bases at J, with 7 bases between the two ends. This CDR3 region has 14 residues.

The chain employs TRBV12-3 or TRBV12-4 and TRBJ1-2, with 7 bases that match TRBD1. This CDR3 is 15 amino acids long. V lost 6 bases and J lost 4; bases outside the gene matches: 11. The CDR3 DNA follows: TGTGCCAGCAGCGAAGGGACAGTCAGGTTCTATGGCTACACCTTC. This codes for CASSEGTVRFYGYTF.

This chain connects TRBV5-5 to TRBJ1-3; no clear D. Trimming took 0 bases from V and 0 from J, leaving 10 bases between them. The CDR3 totals 16 residues. Germline loops: CDR1 SGHKS, CDR2 YYEKEE (reference sequence). The CDR3, as DNA: TGTGCCAGCAGCTTGGTAGCCAGGAGCTCTGGAAACACCATATATTTT. Translation: CASSLVARSSGNTIYF.

The chain joins TRBV4-1 to TRBJ2-5, with a tentative D call TRBD2 (6 bases). Looked up from germline, CDR1 is MGHRA and CDR2 is YSYEKL. There are 15 residues in the CDR3. Trimming pared 5 bases from V and 4 bases from J, leaving 17 bases between. The CDR3 nucleotides read TGCGCCAGCAGCTCCCGACTAGGACCCACAGAGACCCAGTACTTC. Translation: CASSSRLGPTETQYF.

Ten or more counts support this clonotype. The rearrangement joins TRBV6-1 to TRBJ1-2; weak D call: TRBD1 (6 bases). The V end lost 5 bases, the J end lost 4 bases, and 20 bases lay between the germline ends. The germline CDR1 and CDR2 sequences are MNHNS and SASEGT. The CDR3 is 16 residues long. CDR3 region: CASSPRQARVLYGYTF. The CDR3 region has the DNA TGTGCCAGCAGTCCCAGACAGGCCCGTGTTCTCTATGGCTACACCTTC.

This clonotype appeared a few times. This chain links TRBV29-1 with TRBJ2-6; D uncertain. The CDR3 has 13 amino acids. In germline, CDR1 is SQVTM, CDR2 ANQGSEA. Between the trimmed V and J ends, which lost 4 bases and 2 bases, there was a span of 6 bases. CDR3 DNA: TGCAGCGTTGGAATCCCTGGGGCCAACGTCCTGACTTTC. This gives the protein CSVGIPGANVLTF.

This chain uses TRBV9 with TRBJ2-7, with 7 nucleotides matching TRBD1. This CDR3 contains 15 residues. V lost 4 bases to trimming and J lost 5 bases; unmatched junction nucleotides: 12. Germline values: CDR1 SGDLS, CDR2 YYNGEE. CDR3 loop: CASSQRQGVSDEQYF. The CDR3 coding sequence is TGTGCCAGCAGCCAAAGACAGGGAGTGAGCGACGAGCAGTACTTC.

As to this clonotype: Just one base apart from a much larger clone, this may be a read error. The chain joins TRBV7-8 to TRBJ2-7; a possible D gene is TRBD2 (5 bases). CDR1 and CDR2 (germline): SGHVS, FQNEAQ. This CDR3 region has 13 residues. The CDR3 DNA reads TGTGCCAGCGGAGTACGGGGTGTCGACGAGCAGTGCTTC. Its translation is CASGVRGVDEQCF.

This clonotype was picked up many times. This rearrangement joins TRBV2 to TRBJ2-7, with unresolved D. Per the germline V gene, CDR1 is SNHLY and CDR2 is FYNNEI. Between the trimmed V and J ends, which lost 1 base and 4 bases, there was a span of 11 bases. CDR3 length: 14 amino acids. The CDR3 DNA sequence: TGTGCCAGCAGTGAAGAGGTGGGGTTATACGAGCAGTACTTC. It translates to CASSEEVGLYEQYF.

J is TRBJ2-7 and V is TRBV9; 7 bases line up with TRBD1. Unmatched junction bases numbered 11, after V lost 6 bases and J lost 5 bases. The CDR3 runs 14 residues. Germline V gene lookup returns CDR1 SGDLS and CDR2 YYNGEE. This CDR3 reads CASTGDREGDEQYF. The DNA of the CDR3 is TGTGCCAGCACCGGTGACAGGGAAGGGGACGAGCAGTACTTC.

This clonotype has ten or more counts. The chain couples TRBV20-1 to TRBJ2-7; the D gene could be TRBD1 or TRBD2 (7 bases each). V lost 3 bases and J lost 3, with 24 bases in between. Per germline, CDR1 DFQATT and CDR2 SNEGSKA (reference sequence). The CDR3 sequence is 17 residues long. CDR3 sequence reads: CSASASIQGRGSYEQYF. CDR3 bases: TGCAGTGCTAGCGCTTCAATACAGGGGCGGGGGAGCTACGAGCAGTACTTC.

The chain recombines TRBV28 with TRBJ2-2, with TRBD2 identical over 15 bases. The CDR3 covers 16 residues. CDR1 and CDR2 from the germline V gene are MDHEN and SYDVKM. The J segment lost 7 bases and the V segment lost 4 bases, leaving 4 bases of the junction unmatched. CDR3 sequence: CASSSGLAGGIGELFF. CDR3 nucleotide sequence: TGTGCCAGCAGTTCCGGACTAGCGGGAGGGATCGGGGAGCTGTTTTTT.

The table lists this clonotype with many counts. V is TRBV20-1 and J is TRBJ1-2, with D possibly TRBD1 on 5 matching bases. The V gene lost 6 bases and the J gene lost 6 bases, with 20 bases spanning the gap. Germline CDR1 and CDR2: DFQATT and SNEGSKA (reference sequence). This CDR3 spans 14 amino acids. The CDR3 protein is CSAVTPGLRNGYTF. Here the CDR3 DNA reads TGCAGTGCCGTAACTCCGGGACTAAGGAATGGCTACACCTTC.

This clonotype was observed a few times. The V gene is TRBV20-1, the J gene TRBJ1-5, with 10 bases that match TRBD1. The CDR3 spans 16 residues. The germline gives CDR1 DFQATT, CDR2 SNEGSKA (reference sequence). The trim removed 4 bases at V and 3 bases at J, leaving 9 bases unmatched. The CDR3: CSANRDRGDPNQPQHF. The CDR3 DNA is TGCAGTGCTAATCGGGACAGGGGCGACCCCAATCAGCCCCAGCATTTT.

This clonotype was recorded at least ten times. V gene TRBV6-1 combines with J gene TRBJ1-1; D is uncertain. Germline CDR1 and CDR2: MNHNS and SASEGT. The CDR3 consists of 15 residues. V was shortened by 4 bases and J by 1 base, with 13 bases between the two germline ends. CDR3 loop: CASSAGGHSNTEAFF. The CDR3 DNA reads TGTGCCAGCAGTGCCGGAGGCCACTCGAACACTGAAGCTTTCTTT.

The rearrangement joins TRBV15 to TRBJ2-2, with 11 bases fitting TRBD2. Trimming cost V 3 bases and J 6 bases; bases outside gene matches: 9. The CDR3 covers 17 residues. The germline V gene has CDR1 LNHNV and CDR2 YYDKDF (reference sequence). The CDR3 region has the DNA TGTGCCACCAGCAGGGCTAGCGGGGGGAAGAGGCCCGGGGAGCTGTTTTTT. Amino acid sequence: CATSRASGGKRPGELFF.

This clonotype was seen more than once but under ten times. The chain couples TRBV19 to TRBJ2-2, with D hard to call. CDR3 size: 15 residues. Deletions cut 3 bases from V and 5 bases from J, with 13 bases between. Germline CDR1 LNHDA, CDR2 SQIVND (reference sequence). The CDR3 is CASSMATLGTGELFF. CDR3 bases: TGTGCCAGTAGTATGGCGACCCTGGGGACCGGGGAGCTGTTTTTT. Variable domain in full (rest from reference TRBV19 and TRBJ2-2): DGGITQSPKYLFRKEGQNVTLSCEQNLNHDAMYWYRQDPGQGLRLIYYSQIVNDFQKGDIAEGYSVSREKKESFPLTVTSAQKNPTAFYLCASSMATLGTGELFFGEGSRLTVL.

The rearrangement uses TRBV28 and TRBJ1-3; a weak D match, TRBD1 (6 bases). With 2 bases removed from V and 6 bases from J, the gap between germline ends came to 14 bases. The germline V gene has CDR1 MDHEN and CDR2 SYDVKM. The CDR3 contains 15 residues. The CDR3 coding sequence is TGTGCCAGCAGTTTACTGGGACAAACTTTAAACACCATATATTTT. It yields the protein CASSLLGQTLNTIYF.

The chain employs TRBV5-1 and TRBJ1-2; TRBD1 agrees at 8 bases. V gave up 2 bases and J gave up 3 bases; unmatched junction bases: 6. CDR1 SGHRS and CDR2 YFSETQ come from the germline V gene. This CDR3 has 15 residues. In DNA form, the CDR3 reads TGCGCCAGCAGCTTAGACTCGGGACAGGACTATGGCTACACCTTC. This sequence encodes CASSLDSGQDYGYTF.

This clonotype was counted only a few times. DNA for the CDR3: TGTGTCACCCGACAGGGAGGTGAATTGACTGAAGCTTTCTTT. Residues: CVTRQGGELTEAFF. This chain joins TRBV7-9 and TRBJ1-1; 7 nucleotides align to TRBD1. Germline V gene data show CDR1 as SEHNR and CDR2 as FQNEAQ (reference sequence). The CDR3 is 14 amino acids.

Ten or more counts support this clonotype. The chain has TRBV7-2 and TRBJ2-7; 8 bases fit TRBD2. V shed 0 bases and J 4 bases; nucleotides not matched to a gene: 5. CDR1 and CDR2 from the germline V gene are SGHTA and FQGNSA. The CDR3 consists of 15 residues. In nucleotides, the CDR3 is TGTGCCAGCAGCTTAGCGATGACGGGAGGGTACGAGCAGTACTTC. Translation: CASSLAMTGGYEQYF.

This CDR3 is CAWSPGGESPQHF. The CDR3 DNA reads TGTGCCTGGAGCCCCGGGGGCGAGTCGCCCCAGCATTTT. This sequence joins TRBV30 and TRBJ1-5, with D tentatively TRBD1 (6 bases). The V end lost 3 bases, the J end lost 9 bases, and 15 bases lay between the germline ends. Germline CDR1 is GTSNPN and CDR2 is SVGIG (reference sequence). The CDR3 is 13 amino acids.

The V call is TRBV19, the J call TRBJ2-5; tentative D call: TRBD2 (5 bases). CDR1 and CDR2 from the germline V gene are LNHDA and SQIVND (reference sequence). V was shortened by 7 bases and J by 4 bases, with 13 bases between the two germline ends. This CDR3 spans 13 amino acids. The CDR3 reads CASMRVGGETQYF. The CDR3 region has the DNA TGTGCCAGTATGAGGGTTGGTGGAGAGACCCAGTACTTC.

This clonotype has just a few counts. CDR3 coding DNA: TGTGCCAGTCTCGCAGGGGATGGGGCCAACGTCCTGACTTTC. This sequence encodes CASLAGDGANVLTF. The gene calls are TRBV19 and TRBJ2-6, with D possibly TRBD1 on 6 matching bases. V gave up 8 bases and J gave up 3 bases, with 11 bases separating them. Germline CDR1 LNHDA, CDR2 SQIVND (reference sequence). CDR3 length: 14 residues.

In this sample, this clonotype turned up a few times. The chain joins TRBV11-2 to TRBJ2-7, with D perhaps matching TRBD2 (7 bases). V was clipped by 5 bases and J by 7 bases, with 21 bases between them. The CDR3 runs 15 residues. Looked up from germline, CDR1 is SGHAT and CDR2 is FQNNGV. CDR3 loop: CASSRLGGRVGEQYF. CDR3 DNA sequence: TGTGCCAGCAGCCGGCTGGGGGGGCGCGTGGGGGAGCAGTACTTC.

This clonotype turned up a few times. The chain couples TRBV27 to TRBJ2-7; no clear D. Trimming removed 0 bases from V and 6 bases from J, with 12 bases in between. The CDR3 runs to 14 residues. Germline CDR1 is MNHEY and CDR2 is SMNVEV (reference sequence). The CDR3 nucleotides are TGTGCCAGCAGTTTATCGACTTGGACGGGCGAGCAGTACTTC. Translation gives CASSLSTWTGEQYF.

This clonotype has ten or more counts. V and J are TRBV7-2 and TRBJ1-1, with D perhaps matching TRBD1 (5 bases). The germline CDR1 and CDR2 sequences are SGHTA and FQGNSA. V dropped 5 bases and J dropped 11 bases, with 21 bases sitting between them. The CDR3 totals 14 residues. This chain's CDR3 is CASSLAGGERRAFF. CDR3 sequence (DNA): TGTGCCAGCAGCCTGGCGGGAGGGGAACGGCGGGCTTTCTTT.

In this sample, this clonotype turned up a few times. The chain has TRBV20-1 and TRBJ1-6; D unclear. V was shortened by 6 bases and J by 7 bases, with 13 bases between the two germline ends. The germline V gene encodes CDR1 DFQATT and CDR2 SNEGSKA (reference sequence). The CDR3 has 13 residues. CDR3 protein: CSAQISRNSPLHF. CDR3 sequence (DNA): TGCAGTGCCCAAATTTCGAGAAATTCACCCCTCCACTTT.

This clonotype has more than one count but fewer than ten. This chain joins TRBV30 and TRBJ2-5, with D tentatively TRBD1 or TRBD2 (5 bases each). The germline V gene has CDR1 GTSNPN and CDR2 SVGIG (reference sequence). The CDR3 is 13 amino acids. V was trimmed by 2 bases and J by 8 bases, leaving 15 bases between them. CDR3 amino acids: CAWSLGDPGTQYF. The CDR3 DNA follows: TGTGCCTGGAGTTTGGGGGATCCGGGAACCCAGTACTTC.

This clonotype was seen many times. The chain employs TRBV11-3 and TRBJ2-5; 8 bases match TRBD2. V lost 0 bases and J lost 7; bases outside the gene matches: 13. The V gene's germline CDR1 is SGHNT and CDR2 YENEEA. The CDR3 runs to 17 residues. CDR3 sequence reads: CASSLDGASGWGRTQYF. CDR3 DNA sequence: TGTGCCAGCAGCTTAGATGGGGCTAGCGGGTGGGGGCGGACCCAGTACTTC.

This clonotype was counted a few times. This CDR3 reads CASSLYGQGTEAFF. In nucleotides, the CDR3 is TGTGCCAGCAGTCTATACGGACAGGGGACTGAAGCTTTCTTT. The chain carries TRBV27 and TRBJ1-1, with TRBD1 identical over 9 bases. Per germline, CDR1 MNHEY and CDR2 SMNVEV (reference sequence). The CDR3 loop spans 14 amino acids. The J segment lost 5 bases and the V segment lost 5 bases, leaving 6 bases of the junction unmatched.